One and the same sample provided the 22 T cell receptor beta chains below, sequenced in a study of blood T cells in healthy people across ages (dated by TCRdb to the mid-2010s). Receptors were amplified or captured by 5' RACE. Sequenced using an Illumina HiSeq 2500. A second PCR of about 6 to 11 cycles was performed with a sample-barcoded 5' primer and a J-beta primer mix. TCRdb handled the public reads itself, with Q25 trimming in fastp and clone calling in MiXCR, and kept productive beta chains. Merged by CDR3 protein, the rows form single entries marked with the most common genes and DNA. The sample table holds hundreds of thousands of distinct CDR3 sequences, of which roughly 21% were seen once. The ten largest clones take up roughly 3.7% of the sample. The sample consisted of blood. These receptors came from a man in his 70s in good health.

The V and J genes are TRBV10-3 and TRBJ2-1; 7 bases match TRBD1. This CDR3 spans 17 amino acids. V gave up 0 bases and J gave up 4 bases; unmatched junction bases: 9. The germline gives CDR1 ENHRY, CDR2 SYGVKD. CDR3 sequence: CAISESNGPTGYNEQFF. Written as DNA, the CDR3 is TGTGCCATCAGTGAGTCGAACGGCCCGACAGGGTACAATGAGCAGTTCTTC.

This clonotype was seen many times. The chain links TRBV11-2 to TRBJ2-3; D is unresolved. Germline CDR1 reads SGHAT; CDR2 reads FQNNGV. The CDR3 has 13 residues. V was trimmed by 5 bases and J by 9 bases, leaving 15 bases between them. Here the CDR3 reads CASSHGHTETQYF. The CDR3 DNA is TGTGCCAGCAGCCATGGCCACACTGAGACGCAGTATTTT. Based on the CDR3 plus reference TRBV11-2 and TRBJ2-3, the full variable domain is EAGVAQSPRYKIIEKRQSVAFWCNPISGHATLYWYQQILGQGPKLLIQFQNNGVVDDSQLPKDRFSAERLKGVDSTLKIQPAKLEDSAVYLCASSHGHTETQYFGPGTRLTVL.

The table lists this clonotype with a few counts. The gene calls are TRBV9 and TRBJ2-6; D is perhaps TRBD1 (5 bases). Looked up from germline, CDR1 is SGDLS and CDR2 is YYNGEE. The length of the CDR3 is 15 residues. The germline V and J ends were trimmed by 3 bases and 3 bases, with 10 bases remaining between them. The DNA of the CDR3 is TGTGCCAGCAGCGCTGGACAAGGTGGGGCCAACGTCCTGACTTTC. Translation gives CASSAGQGGANVLTF.

This rearrangement joins TRBV14 to TRBJ2-7; D possibly corresponds to TRBD2 (5 bases). This CDR3 is built from 14 residues. Germline V lookup: CDR1 SGHDN, CDR2 FVKESK. Trimming cost V 4 bases and J 6 bases, with 16 bases left between them. CDR3 bases: TGTGCCAGCAGCCCAAGAGAGGGTTTGGCCGAGCAGTACTTC. It translates to CASSPREGLAEQYF.

This clonotype has a count of ten or more. The chain carries TRBV6-6 and TRBJ2-1; D remains unclear. V lost 2 bases to trimming and J lost 6 bases, with 11 bases between them. CDR1 MNHNY and CDR2 SVGAGI come from the germline V gene (reference sequence). The CDR3 runs to 14 residues. CDR3 in amino acids: CASSYTQTSNEQFF. The CDR3 nucleotides are TGTGCCAGCAGTTACACCCAGACGAGCAATGAGCAGTTCTTC.

This chain links TRBV5-1 with TRBJ1-4, with unresolved D. CDR3 size: 15 residues. Germline CDR1 SGHRS, CDR2 YFSETQ. The V and J ends lost 0 bases and 4 bases respectively, with 10 bases between them. CDR3 sequence (DNA): TGCGCCAGCAGCTTGGCGGCAGCTAATAATGAAAAACTGTTTTTT. This codes for CASSLAAANNEKLFF.

This clonotype was seen only a few times. At one end the junction does not follow the germline gene, possibly because of a read error. The chain couples TRBV20-1 to TRBJ1-2; tentative D call: TRBD1 (5 bases). The CDR3 totals 12 residues. Germline CDR1 is DFQATT and CDR2 is SNEGSKA (reference sequence). The chain's CDR3 is CSAGEWGNGYTF. DNA for the CDR3: TGCAGTGCTGGAGAATGGGGGAATGGCTACACCTTC.

In this sample, this clonotype turned up a few times. This sequence joins TRBV20-1 and TRBJ1-6; unclear D gene. The germline V and J ends were trimmed by 1 base and 7 bases, with 11 bases remaining between them. The germline V gene encodes CDR1 DFQATT and CDR2 SNEGSKA (reference sequence). The length of the CDR3 is 14 residues. CDR3 in DNA: TGCAGTGCTAGAGGGCCACGGGCGAATTCACCCCTCCACTTT. It encodes CSARGPRANSPLHF.

V usage is TRBV11-2 and J usage is TRBJ2-5; a weak D match, TRBD1 (5 bases). With the DNA end fitting TRBJ2-7 better, the J assignment may be wrong. CDR3 size: 14 residues. Germline V lookup: CDR1 SGHAT, CDR2 FQNNGV. Here the CDR3 reads CASSLVPRAYEQYF. The CDR3 nucleotides read TGTGCCAGCAGCTTAGTTCCCAGGGCGTACGAGCAGTACTTC.

This clonotype was counted only a few times. The chain links TRBV28 to TRBJ2-1, with 10 bases matching TRBD2. V shed 7 bases, J shed 4 bases, and the junction held 13 bases outside the gene matches. This CDR3 contains 17 residues. CDR1 and CDR2 (germline): MDHEN, SYDVKM. This CDR3 reads CASNNWASGSLYNEQFF. The CDR3 DNA reads TGTGCCAGCAACAATTGGGCTAGCGGGAGTCTGTACAATGAGCAGTTCTTC.

This clonotype came up a few times. The J gene is TRBJ1-1, the V gene TRBV6-1; D gene unclear. The V end lost 1 base, the J end lost 10 bases, and 13 bases lay between the germline ends. This CDR3 comprises 13 residues. Germline CDR1 reads MNHNS; CDR2 reads SASEGT. CDR3 DNA: TGTGCCAGCAGTGAAGTGTTCTACGACGCAGCTTTCTTT. Amino acids: CASSEVFYDAAFF.

Only a few counts were recorded for this clonotype. V gene TRBV2 combines with J gene TRBJ2-3, with D possibly being TRBD1 or TRBD2 (5 bases each). Germline CDR1 is SNHLY and CDR2 is FYNNEI. There are 13 residues in the CDR3. V lost 2 bases and J lost 8, with 11 bases in between. This CDR3 reads CASSEILRGTQYF. As DNA, the CDR3 is TGTGCCAGCAGTGAAATCTTGAGGGGTACGCAGTATTTT.

The genes are TRBV10-3 and TRBJ2-1; D is ambiguous. Germline V gene data show CDR1 as ENHRY and CDR2 as SYGVKD. The CDR3 is made up of 13 amino acids. The ends were cut back, 2 bases at V and 8 bases at J, with 10 bases in the middle. CDR3 sequence: CAISESSIDEQFF. Written as DNA, the CDR3 is TGTGCCATCAGTGAGAGTAGCATCGATGAGCAGTTCTTC.

This clonotype was found many times. The chain combines TRBV29-1 with TRBJ2-3; D remains unclear. Germline CDR1 reads SQVTM; CDR2 reads ANQGSEA. There are 10 residues in the CDR3. Trimming stripped 5 bases from V and 2 bases from J, with 2 bases between. Here the CDR3 DNA reads TGCAGCGTTCACACAGATACGCAGTATTTT. This sequence encodes CSVHTDTQYF.

Only a few counts were recorded for this clonotype. The chain uses TRBV29-1 and TRBJ2-1, with D uncertain. CDR1 and CDR2 from the germline V gene are SQVTM and ANQGSEA. With 5 bases removed from V and 7 bases from J, the gap between germline ends came to 6 bases. The CDR3 has 10 amino acids. This chain's CDR3 is CSVYLNEQFF. For the CDR3, the DNA is TGCAGCGTTTATTTGAATGAGCAGTTCTTC.

A few counts support this clonotype. The genes are TRBV20-1 and TRBJ2-7; D is perhaps TRBD1 or TRBD2 (5 bases each). Deletions cut 3 bases from V and 0 bases from J, with 15 bases between. This CDR3 is 15 amino acids long. In germline, CDR1 is DFQATT, CDR2 SNEGSKA (reference sequence). CDR3 nucleotide sequence: TGCAGTGCTAGCCTACTAGTGAGGGGCTCCTACGAGCAGTACTTC. Amino acid sequence: CSASLLVRGSYEQYF.

This clonotype showed up just a few times. V and J are TRBV3-1 and TRBJ1-2; 8 bases map to TRBD1. Germline assignment: CDR1 LGHDT and CDR2 YNNKEL (reference sequence). J was trimmed by 8 bases and V by 3 bases; bases with no gene match: 5. The CDR3 is 13 amino acids. This CDR3 is CASSQTGETGYTF. CDR3 nucleotides: TGTGCCAGCAGCCAGACAGGGGAAACGGGCTACACCTTC. Drawing the rest from reference TRBV3-1 and TRBJ1-2, the complete variable domain is DTAVSQTPKYLVTQMGNDKSIKCEQNLGHDTMYWYKQDSKKFLKIMFSYNNKELIINETVPNRFSPKSPDKAHLNLHINSLELGDSAVYFCASSQTGETGYTFGSGTRLTVV.

This clonotype was picked up a small number of times. The J gene is TRBJ2-5, the V gene TRBV7-9; D may be TRBD1 (6 bases). The CDR3 runs to 15 residues. V lost 3 bases to trimming and J lost 2 bases, with 13 bases between them. Germline CDR1 reads SEHNR; CDR2 reads FQNEAQ (reference sequence). The DNA for the CDR3 is TGTGCCAGCAGCTTGGGGGACATGAGGCAAGAGACCCAGTACTTC. Encoded protein: CASSLGDMRQETQYF.

This clonotype came up a few times. The chain joins TRBV2 to TRBJ1-4; D call uncertain. The length of the CDR3 is 16 residues. Trimming stripped 3 bases from V and 1 base from J, with 12 bases between. Per the germline V gene, CDR1 is SNHLY and CDR2 is FYNNEI. CDR3 protein: CASSETPPKTNEKLFF. In DNA form, the CDR3 reads TGTGCCAGCAGTGAGACACCCCCGAAAACTAATGAAAAACTGTTTTTT.

The rearrangement joins TRBV29-1 to TRBJ2-5; D call uncertain. The J call may be mistaken, given a closer DNA end match to TRBJ2-7. The V gene's germline CDR1 is SQVTM and CDR2 ANQGSEA. The CDR3 sequence is 12 residues long. CDR3 in amino acids: CSVFSMGYEQYF. The CDR3 DNA reads TGCAGCGTTTTTTCAATGGGCTACGAGCAGTACTTC.

This clonotype showed up just a few times. This chain uses TRBV5-5 with TRBJ2-5; 8 nucleotides agree with TRBD1. Trimming at V came to 4 bases and at J to 2 bases, leaving 7 bases not matched to a gene. The germline V gene encodes CDR1 SGHKS and CDR2 YYEKEE (reference sequence). This CDR3 has 15 amino acids. The CDR3 protein is CASSTDGTGQETQYF. The CDR3 coding sequence is TGTGCCAGCAGCACGGACGGGACAGGACAAGAGACCCAGTACTTC. Full variable domain (outside the CDR3, taken from reference TRBV5-5 and TRBJ2-5): DAGVTQSPTHLIKTRGQQVTLRCSPISGHKSVSWYQQVLGQGPQFIFQYYEKEERGRGNFPDRFSARQFPNYSSELNVNALLLGDSALYLCASSTDGTGQETQYFGPGTRLLVL.

The V call is TRBV20-1, the J call TRBJ2-7, with D unclear. V lost 8 bases, J lost 2 bases, and 16 bases lay in between. CDR1 and CDR2 (germline): DFQATT, SNEGSKA (reference sequence). The CDR3 is 13 residues long. CDR3 nucleotide sequence: TGCAGTCCCGATTCGATCCAAACCTACGAGCAGTACTTC. The encoded protein is CSPDSIQTYEQYF.